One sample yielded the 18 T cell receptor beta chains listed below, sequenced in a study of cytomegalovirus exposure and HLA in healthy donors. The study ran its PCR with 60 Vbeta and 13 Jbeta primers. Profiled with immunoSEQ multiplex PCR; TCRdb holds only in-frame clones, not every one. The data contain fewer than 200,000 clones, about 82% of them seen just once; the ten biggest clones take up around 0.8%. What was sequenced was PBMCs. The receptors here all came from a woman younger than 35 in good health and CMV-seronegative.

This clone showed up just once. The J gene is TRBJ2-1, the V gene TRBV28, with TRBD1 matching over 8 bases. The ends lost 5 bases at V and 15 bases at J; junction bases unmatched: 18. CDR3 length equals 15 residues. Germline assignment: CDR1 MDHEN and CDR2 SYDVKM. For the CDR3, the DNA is TGTGCCAGCAGTCCGAGGACCTCCAACAGGGGGTTGGCGTTCTTC. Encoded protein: CASSPRTSNRGLAFF.

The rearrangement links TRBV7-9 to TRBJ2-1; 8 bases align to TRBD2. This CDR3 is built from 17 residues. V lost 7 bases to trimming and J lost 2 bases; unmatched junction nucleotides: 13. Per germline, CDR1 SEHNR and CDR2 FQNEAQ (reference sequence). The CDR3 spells CASTAGLGSGTYNEQFF. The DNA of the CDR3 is TGTGCCAGCACCGCAGGACTGGGTAGCGGGACCTACAATGAGCAGTTCTTC. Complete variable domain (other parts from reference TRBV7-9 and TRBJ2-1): DTGVSQNPRHKITKRGQNVTFRCDPISEHNRLYWYRQTLGQGPEFLTYFQNEAQLEKSRLLSDRFSAERPKGSFSTLEIQRTEQGDSAMYLCASTAGLGSGTYNEQFFGPGTRLTVL.

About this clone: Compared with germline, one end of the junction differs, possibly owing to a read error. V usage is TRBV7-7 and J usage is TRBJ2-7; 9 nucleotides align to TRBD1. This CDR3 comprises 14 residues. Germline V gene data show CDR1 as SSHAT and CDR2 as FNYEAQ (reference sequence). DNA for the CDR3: TGTGCTAGCAGCACCGGGACAGGGTCTCGCGAGCAGTACTTC. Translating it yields CASSTGTGSREQYF. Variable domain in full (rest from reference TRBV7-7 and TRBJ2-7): GAGVSQSPRYKVTKRGQDVTLRCDPISSHATLYWYQQALGQGPEFLTYFNYEAQPDKSGLPSDRFSAERPEGSISTLTIQRTEQRDSAMYRCASSTGTGSREQYFGPGTRLTVT.

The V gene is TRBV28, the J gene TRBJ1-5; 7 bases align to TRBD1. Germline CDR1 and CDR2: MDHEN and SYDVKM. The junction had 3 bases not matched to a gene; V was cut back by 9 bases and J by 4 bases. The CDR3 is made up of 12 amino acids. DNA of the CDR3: TGTGCCAGTCGGGACAGTAATCAGCCCCAGCATTTT. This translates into CASRDSNQPQHF.

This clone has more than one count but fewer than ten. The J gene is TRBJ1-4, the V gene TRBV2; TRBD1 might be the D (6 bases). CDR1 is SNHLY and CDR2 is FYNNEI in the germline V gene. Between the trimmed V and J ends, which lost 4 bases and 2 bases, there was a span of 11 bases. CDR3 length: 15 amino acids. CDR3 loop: CASSVQGSTNEKLFF. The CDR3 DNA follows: TGTGCCAGCAGTGTACAGGGATCGACTAATGAAAAACTGTTTTTT.

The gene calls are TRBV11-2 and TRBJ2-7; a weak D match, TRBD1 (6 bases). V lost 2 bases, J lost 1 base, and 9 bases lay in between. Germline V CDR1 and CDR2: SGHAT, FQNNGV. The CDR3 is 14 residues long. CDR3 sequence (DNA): TGTGCCAGCAGCTTATCAGGGGTATCCTACGAGCAGTACTTC. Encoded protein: CASSLSGVSYEQYF.

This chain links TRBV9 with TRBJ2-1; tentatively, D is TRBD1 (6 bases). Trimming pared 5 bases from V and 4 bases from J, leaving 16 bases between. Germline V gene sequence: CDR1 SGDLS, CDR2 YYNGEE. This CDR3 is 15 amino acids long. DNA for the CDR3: TGTGCCAGCAGTCCTACAGGGCACGTTTACAATGAGCAGTTCTTC. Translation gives CASSPTGHVYNEQFF. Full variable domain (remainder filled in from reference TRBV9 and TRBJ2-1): DSGVTQTPKHLITATGQRVTLRCSPRSGDLSVYWYQQSLDQGLQFLIQYYNGEERAKGNILERFSAQQFPDLHSELNLSSLELGDSALYFCASSPTGHVYNEQFFGPGTRLTVL.

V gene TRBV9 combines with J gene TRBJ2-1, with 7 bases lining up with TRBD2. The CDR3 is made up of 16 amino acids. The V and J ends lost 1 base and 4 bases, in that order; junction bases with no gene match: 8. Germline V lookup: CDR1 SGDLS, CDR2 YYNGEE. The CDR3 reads CASSVPPSGTYNEQFF. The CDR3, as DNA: TGTGCCAGCAGCGTACCACCTAGCGGTACTTACAATGAGCAGTTCTTC.

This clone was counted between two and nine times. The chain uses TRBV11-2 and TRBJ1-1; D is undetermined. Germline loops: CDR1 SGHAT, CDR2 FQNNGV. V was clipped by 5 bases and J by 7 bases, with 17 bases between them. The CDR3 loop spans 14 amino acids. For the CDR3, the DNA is TGTGCCAGCAGCACCCCGACAAGGAAGAATGAAGCTTTCTTT. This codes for CASSTPTRKNEAFF. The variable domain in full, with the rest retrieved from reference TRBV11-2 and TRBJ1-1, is EAGVAQSPRYKIIEKRQSVAFWCNPISGHATLYWYQQILGQGPKLLIQFQNNGVVDDSQLPKDRFSAERLKGVDSTLKIQPAKLEDSAVYLCASSTPTRKNEAFFGQGTRLTVV.

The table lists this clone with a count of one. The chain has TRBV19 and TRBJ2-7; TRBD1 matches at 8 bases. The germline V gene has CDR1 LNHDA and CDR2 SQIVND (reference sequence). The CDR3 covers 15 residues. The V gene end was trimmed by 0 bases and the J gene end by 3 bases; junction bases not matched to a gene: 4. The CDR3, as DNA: TGTGCCAGTAGTATAGATAGGACAGGGTTCTACGAGCAGTACTTC. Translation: CASSIDRTGFYEQYF. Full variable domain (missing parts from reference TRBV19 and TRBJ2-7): DGGITQSPKYLFRKEGQNVTLSCEQNLNHDAMYWYRQDPGQGLRLIYYSQIVNDFQKGDIAEGYSVSREKKESFPLTVTSAQKNPTAFYLCASSIDRTGFYEQYFGPGTRLTVT.

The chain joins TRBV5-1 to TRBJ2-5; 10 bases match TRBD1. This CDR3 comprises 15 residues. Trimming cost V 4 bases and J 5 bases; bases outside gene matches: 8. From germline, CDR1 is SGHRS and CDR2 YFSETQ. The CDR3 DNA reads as TGCGCCAGCAGCCTCCGGGACAGGGGTACGGAGACCCAGTACTTC. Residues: CASSLRDRGTETQYF. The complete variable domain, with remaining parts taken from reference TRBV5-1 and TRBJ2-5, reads KAGVTQTPRYLIKTRGQQVTLSCSPISGHRSVSWYQQTPGQGLQFLFEYFSETQRNKGNFPGRFSGRQFSNSRSEMNVSTLELGDSALYLCASSLRDRGTETQYFGPGTRLLVL.

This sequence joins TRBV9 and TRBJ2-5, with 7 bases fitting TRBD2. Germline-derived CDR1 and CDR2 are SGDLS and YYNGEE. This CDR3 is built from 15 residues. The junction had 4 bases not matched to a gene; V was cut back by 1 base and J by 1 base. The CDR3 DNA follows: TGTGCCAGCAGCGTAAGAGCGGGGCCCCAAGAGACCCAGTACTTC. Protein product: CASSVRAGPQETQYF.

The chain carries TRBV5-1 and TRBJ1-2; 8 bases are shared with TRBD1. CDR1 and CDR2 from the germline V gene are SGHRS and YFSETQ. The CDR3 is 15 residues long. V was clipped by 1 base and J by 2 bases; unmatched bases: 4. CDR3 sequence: CASSLRPGGNYGYTF. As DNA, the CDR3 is TGCGCCAGCAGCTTGCGGCCAGGGGGCAACTATGGCTACACCTTC.

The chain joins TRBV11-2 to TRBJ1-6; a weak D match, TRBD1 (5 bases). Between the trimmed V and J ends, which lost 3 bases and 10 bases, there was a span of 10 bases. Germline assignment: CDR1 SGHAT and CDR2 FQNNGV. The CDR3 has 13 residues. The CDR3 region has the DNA TGTGCCAGCAGCTTCCAGGGTGGCTCACCCCTCCACTTT. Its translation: CASSFQGGSPLHF.

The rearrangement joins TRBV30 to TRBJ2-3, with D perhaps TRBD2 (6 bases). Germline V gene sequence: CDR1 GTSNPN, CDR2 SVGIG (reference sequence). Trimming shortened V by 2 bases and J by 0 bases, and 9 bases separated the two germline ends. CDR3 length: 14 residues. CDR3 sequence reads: CAWSYSGSTDTQYF. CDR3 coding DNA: TGTGCCTGGAGTTACAGCGGGAGCACAGATACGCAGTATTTT.

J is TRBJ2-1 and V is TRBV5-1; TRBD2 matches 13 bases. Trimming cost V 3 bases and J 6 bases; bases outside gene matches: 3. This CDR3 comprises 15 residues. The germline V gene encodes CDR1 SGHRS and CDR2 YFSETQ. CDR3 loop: CASSWGLAGFNEQFF. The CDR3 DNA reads TGCGCCAGCAGCTGGGGACTAGCGGGATTCAATGAGCAGTTCTTC. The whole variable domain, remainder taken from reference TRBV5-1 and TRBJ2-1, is KAGVTQTPRYLIKTRGQQVTLSCSPISGHRSVSWYQQTPGQGLQFLFEYFSETQRNKGNFPGRFSGRQFSNSRSEMNVSTLELGDSALYLCASSWGLAGFNEQFFGPGTRLTVL.

CDR3 sequence (DNA): TGTGCCAGCAGCCCCGTCGTGGAGGACTCCTACGAGCAGTACTTC. This gives the protein CASSPVVEDSYEQYF. The genes are TRBV7-6 and TRBJ2-7; tentatively, D is TRBD2 (5 bases). V shed 5 bases and J shed 0 bases, with 14 bases lying between them. The CDR3 has 15 amino acids. The germline V gene has CDR1 SGHVS and CDR2 FNYEAQ.

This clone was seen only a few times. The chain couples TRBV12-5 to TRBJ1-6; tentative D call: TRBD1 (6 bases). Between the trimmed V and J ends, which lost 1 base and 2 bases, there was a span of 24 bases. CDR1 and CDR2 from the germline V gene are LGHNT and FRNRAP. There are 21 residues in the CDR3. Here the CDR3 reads CASGLALKHSGAETYNSPLHF. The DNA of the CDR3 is TGTGCTAGTGGTTTGGCCCTTAAACACTCAGGGGCCGAGACCTATAATTCACCCCTCCACTTT. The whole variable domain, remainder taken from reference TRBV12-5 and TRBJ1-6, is DARVTQTPRHKVTEMGQEVTMRCQPILGHNTVFWYRQTMMQGLELLAYFRNRAPLDDSGMPKDRFSAEMPDATLATLKIQPSEPRDSAVYFCASGLALKHSGAETYNSPLHFGNGTRLTVT.